This T cell receptor delta chain derives from a study of DNA immune sequencing with unique molecular identifiers. Study details: Enriched γδ T-cell DNA input was approximately 90 ng; non-enriched PBMC DNA input was 0.95 to 1 ug.

All 8 TRDV and 4 TRDJ genes were targeted in 32-plex amplification of genomic DNA. The library had 12-nucleotide UMIs introduced over about 3 barcoding cycles, then a second adapter PCR. TCRdb re-called the multiplex PCR reads using CATT. This sample has under 6,000 delta-chain clones, with about a tenth found just once. Study-wide results and caveats: TRDV2 with TRDJ1 was the commonest TRD rearrangement in healthy donors. Top 5 clonotypes made up over half of productive TRD molecules in several healthy donors.

This clone was observed a handful of times. Its matching antigen is unknown. For this DNA, TCRdb reports the protein of a much larger clone, which diverges at residue 4, most likely from a read error; the protein presented here is translated directly from the DNA. From germline, CDR1 is GEAIGNYY and CDR2 EKD. The CDR3 runs to 15 residues. Sequencing was done on a sample of gamma-delta T cells enriched from blood buffy coat, or unenriched PBMCs (not recorded which). The TCR originated in a human donor in good health. The chain joins TRDV2 to TRDJ1, with D tentatively TRDD3 (5 bases). The CDR3 coding sequence is TGTGCCTGTGGCACCGTCGGGGGTCGCACCGATAAACTCATCTTT. It translates to CACGTVGGRTDKLIF.